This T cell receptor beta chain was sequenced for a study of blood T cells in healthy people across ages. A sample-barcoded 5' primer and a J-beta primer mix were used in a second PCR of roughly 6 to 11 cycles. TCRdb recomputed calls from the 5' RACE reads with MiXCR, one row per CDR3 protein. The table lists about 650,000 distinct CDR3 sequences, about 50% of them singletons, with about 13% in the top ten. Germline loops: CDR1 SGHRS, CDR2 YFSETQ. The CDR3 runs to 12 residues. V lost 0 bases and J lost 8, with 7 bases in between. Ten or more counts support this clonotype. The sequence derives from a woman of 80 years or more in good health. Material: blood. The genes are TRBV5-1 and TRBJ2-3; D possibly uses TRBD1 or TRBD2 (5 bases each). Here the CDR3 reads CASSLEGSTQYF. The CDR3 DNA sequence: TGCGCCAGCAGCTTGGAGGGGAGTACGCAGTATTTT. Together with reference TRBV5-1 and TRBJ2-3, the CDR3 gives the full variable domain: KAGVTQTPRYLIKTRGQQVTLSCSPISGHRSVSWYQQTPGQGLQFLFEYFSETQRNKGNFPGRFSGRQFSNSRSEMNVSTLELGDSALYLCASSLEGSTQYFGPGTRLTVL.